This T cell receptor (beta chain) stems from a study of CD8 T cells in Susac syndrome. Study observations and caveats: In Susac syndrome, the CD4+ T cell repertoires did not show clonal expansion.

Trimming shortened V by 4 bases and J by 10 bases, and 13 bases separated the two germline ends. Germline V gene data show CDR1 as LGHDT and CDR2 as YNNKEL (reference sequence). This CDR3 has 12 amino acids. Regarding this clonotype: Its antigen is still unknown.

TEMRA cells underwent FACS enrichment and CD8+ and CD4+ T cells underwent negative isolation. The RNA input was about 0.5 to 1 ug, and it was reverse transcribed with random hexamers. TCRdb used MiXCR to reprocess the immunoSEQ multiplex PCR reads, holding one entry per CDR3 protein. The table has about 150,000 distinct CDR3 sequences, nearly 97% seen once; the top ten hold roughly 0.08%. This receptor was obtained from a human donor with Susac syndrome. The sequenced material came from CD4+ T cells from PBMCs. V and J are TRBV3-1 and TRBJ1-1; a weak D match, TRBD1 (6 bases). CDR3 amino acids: CASSRPTGRAFF. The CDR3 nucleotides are TGTGCCAGCAGCCGACCTACAGGGAGAGCTTTCTTT.